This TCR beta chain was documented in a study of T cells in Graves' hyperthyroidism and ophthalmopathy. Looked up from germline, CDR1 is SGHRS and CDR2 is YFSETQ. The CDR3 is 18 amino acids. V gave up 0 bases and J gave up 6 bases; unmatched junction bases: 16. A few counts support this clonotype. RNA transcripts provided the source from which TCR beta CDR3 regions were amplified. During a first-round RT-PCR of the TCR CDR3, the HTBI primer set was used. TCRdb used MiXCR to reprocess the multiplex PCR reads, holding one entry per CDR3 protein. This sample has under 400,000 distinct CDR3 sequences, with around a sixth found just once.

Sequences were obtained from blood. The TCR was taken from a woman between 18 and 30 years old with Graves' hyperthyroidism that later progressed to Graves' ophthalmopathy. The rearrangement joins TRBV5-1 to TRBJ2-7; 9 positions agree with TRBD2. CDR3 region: CASSLAERRGLAGSEQYF. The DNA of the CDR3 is TGCGCCAGCAGCTTGGCCGAAAGACGGGGGCTAGCGGGATCCGAGCAGTACTTC.